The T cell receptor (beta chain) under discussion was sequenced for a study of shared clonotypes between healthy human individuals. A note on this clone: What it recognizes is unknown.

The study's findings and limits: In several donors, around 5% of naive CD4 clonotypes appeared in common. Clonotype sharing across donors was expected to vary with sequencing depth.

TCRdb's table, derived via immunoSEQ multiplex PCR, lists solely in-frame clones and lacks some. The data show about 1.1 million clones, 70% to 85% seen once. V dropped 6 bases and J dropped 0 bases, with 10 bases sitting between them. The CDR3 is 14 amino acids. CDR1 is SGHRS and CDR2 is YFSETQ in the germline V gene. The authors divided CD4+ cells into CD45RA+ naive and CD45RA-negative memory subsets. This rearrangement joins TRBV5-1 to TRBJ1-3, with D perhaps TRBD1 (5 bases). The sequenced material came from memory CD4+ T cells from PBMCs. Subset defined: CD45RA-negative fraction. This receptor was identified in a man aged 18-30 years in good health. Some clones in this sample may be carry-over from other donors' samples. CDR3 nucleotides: TGCGCCAGCACCCTTGGGGGCTCTGGAAACACCATATATTTT. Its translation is CASTLGGSGNTIYF.